This T cell receptor (beta chain) was obtained from a study of blood T cell repertoires in COVID-19. Across the whole study: From the United States, Italy and Spain came samples of acute and convalescent COVID-19. T cells, B-cell-depleted T cells, or PBMCs supplied cDNA or gDNA.

The CDR3 consists of 16 residues. V lost 1 base, J lost 5 bases, and 14 bases lay in between. Germline values: CDR1 LNHDA, CDR2 SQIVND (reference sequence). Original processing notes: Amplifying reference gene primers gave estimates of nucleated cell counts. Profiling relied on immunoSEQ multiplex PCR, and the TCRdb table lists in-frame clones only, not all of them. V, J and clone size reflect that table, while D and trimming were determined from the DNA. Of about 160,000 clones listed, 85% are singletons. The TCR comes from a human donor with acute or convalescent COVID-19. The donor label of this sample is uncertain. This sequence joins TRBV19 and TRBJ2-2, with D possibly TRBD1 on 5 matching bases. The sample comprised peripheral blood. The CDR3 region is CASSIGRGAWTGELFF. CDR3 DNA sequence: TGTGCCAGTAGTATAGGTAGGGGCGCTTGGACCGGGGAGCTGTTTTTT.